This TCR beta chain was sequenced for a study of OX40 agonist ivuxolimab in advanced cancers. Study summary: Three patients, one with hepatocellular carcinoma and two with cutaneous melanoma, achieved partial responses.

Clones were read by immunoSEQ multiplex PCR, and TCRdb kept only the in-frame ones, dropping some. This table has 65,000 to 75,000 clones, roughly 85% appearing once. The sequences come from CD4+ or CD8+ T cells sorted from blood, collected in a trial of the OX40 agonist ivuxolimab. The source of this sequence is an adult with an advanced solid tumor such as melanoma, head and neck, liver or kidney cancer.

This CDR3 reads CASSLDGSGEQYF. The CDR3 coding sequence is TGTGCCAGCAGCTTAGACGGATCTGGCGAGCAGTACTTC. The J gene is TRBJ2-7, the V gene TRBV7-3; D gene ambiguous. In germline, CDR1 is SGHTA, CDR2 FQGTGA. V shed 2 bases and J shed 6 bases, with 11 bases lying between them. The CDR3 is made up of 13 amino acids.